This is a list of T cell receptor beta chains from one sample in a study of early T cells in non-severe SARS-CoV-2 infection. TCRdb recomputed calls from the 5' RACE reads with MiXCR, one row per CDR3 protein. The sample holds around 63,000 distinct CDR3 sequences, more than 8% seen once. The starting material was whole blood, obtained at baseline. These receptors all stem from an adult who was a healthcare worker with PCR-confirmed SARS-CoV-2 infection or an uninfected control (not recorded which). The CDR3 runs from the conserved cysteine through the conserved F or W. The D gene is left open where the match is weak. Clone size is given for some rows only: seen once, a few or many times, or a class if the clone is expanded.

cdr3_nt cdr3_aa v_call d_call j_call clone_size
TGCAGTGCCGAACCCCAGCTCGTATTCCACAATGAGCAGTTCTTC CSAEPQLVFHNEQFF TRBV20-1 - TRBJ2-1 -
TGTGCCATCAGTGAGGGTCTTTCGAGCTACGAGCAGTACTTC CAISEGLSSYEQYF TRBV10-3 - TRBJ2-7 few
TGTGCCAGCTTCAGTGGGAACTATGGCTACACCTTC CASFSGNYGYTF TRBV9 - TRBJ1-2 many
TGTGCCTGGATCCGGACAGGGGGGAACACTGAAGCTTTCTTT CAWIRTGGNTEAFF TRBV30 TRBD1 TRBJ1-1 -
TGTGCCAGCAGTAGATATGGACAGGGGAGTCAGCCCCAGCATTTT CASSRYGQGSQPQHF TRBV2 TRBD1 TRBJ1-5 many
TGTGCCAGCAGCGCCGGGACAGGAACGAACACCGGGGAGCTGTTTTTT CASSAGTGTNTGELFF TRBV2 TRBD1 TRBJ2-2 many
TGCAGCGGGGAGGGACAGAGAAACACTGAAGCTTTCTTT CSGEGQRNTEAFF TRBV29-1 TRBD1 TRBJ1-1 -
TGTGCCAGCAGCTTAGCAAGTGGGGGGCGCGGCGAAAAACTGTTTTTT CASSLASGGRGEKLFF TRBV7-8 - TRBJ1-4 -
TGTGCCAGCTCACCAAGGAGCGGAGACACAGATACGCAGTATTTT CASSPRSGDTDTQYF TRBV18 - TRBJ2-3 few
TGCGCCAGCAGCCACCCGGGACTAGCTAATGAGCAGTTCTTC CASSHPGLANEQFF TRBV4-1 TRBD2 TRBJ2-1 many
TGTGCCAGCAGTTTATTCCCGTCGGGACAGGGGAGAAAGACCCAGTACTTC CASSLFPSGQGRKTQYF TRBV28 TRBD1 TRBJ2-5 -
TGTGCCAGCGGGGGGAACTCCTACGAGCAGTACTTC CASGGNSYEQYF TRBV7-8 - TRBJ2-7 -
TGTGCCAGCCGCCCGACTAGCGGGACAGCGGAGACCCAGTACTTC CASRPTSGTAETQYF TRBV19 TRBD2 TRBJ2-5 many
TGTGCCAGCAGCCTAAGACAGGGCGGGGAGCAGTACTTC CASSLRQGGEQYF TRBV6-5 TRBD1 TRBJ2-7 -
TGCAGCGTTGCTTTGGCTAGCGGGATCCTCTACGAGCAGTACTTC CSVALASGILYEQYF TRBV29-1 TRBD2 TRBJ2-7 -
TGTGCCAGCAGCTTAGGACTAGCGGGATCCGAAGAGACCCAGTACTTC CASSLGLAGSEETQYF TRBV7-2 TRBD2 TRBJ2-5 -
TGCAGCGTCAAACAAGAGACCCAGTACTTC CSVKQETQYF TRBV29-1 - TRBJ2-5 -
TGCGCCAGCAGCCAAGATGGGCCGGGACCCTACGAGCAGTACTTC CASSQDGPGPYEQYF TRBV4-1 - TRBJ2-7 -
TGTGCCAGCAGACCCCCCCATCAATCTGAAGCTTTCTTT CASRPPHQSEAFF TRBV6-5 - TRBJ1-1 many
TGTGCCAGCAGTTGGGGGCTGTACACCGGGGAGCTGTTTTTT CASSWGLYTGELFF TRBV6-1 - TRBJ2-2 many
TGCAGCGTTGATAGTAAGTACACTGAAGCTTTCTTT CSVDSKYTEAFF TRBV29-1 - TRBJ1-1 many
TGTGCCAGCAGCTCCCCGGGACAGGCTAATTCACCCCTCCACTTT CASSSPGQANSPLHF TRBV7-2 TRBD1 TRBJ1-6 -
TGTGCCAGCAGTTCCAGGGGTTCACCCCTCCACTTT CASSSRGSPLHF TRBV28 - TRBJ1-6 many
TGTGCCAGCAGACGGGTCACAGATACGCAGTATTTT CASRRVTDTQYF TRBV7-2 - TRBJ2-3 many
TGTGCCAGCAAACGCGTGGACGAGCAGTACTTC CASKRVDEQYF TRBV6-5 - TRBJ2-7 -
TGTGCCAGCAGTCCATGGGACAACTCTGGAAACACCATATATTTT CASSPWDNSGNTIYF TRBV12-3/TRBV12-4 - TRBJ1-3 -
TGTGCCAGCAGTTACCTGGTCGGGGTATACACTGAAGCTTTCTTT CASSYLVGVYTEAFF TRBV6-2/TRBV6-3 - TRBJ1-1 many
TGTGCCAGCAGCTCTCCTCGGGGGAGCTACAATGAGCAGTTCTTC CASSSPRGSYNEQFF TRBV11-2 - TRBJ2-1 many
TGCAGTGCTAGTGGTAGCGGGAGAAGTTCCTACGAGCAGTACTTC CSASGSGRSSYEQYF TRBV20-1 TRBD2 TRBJ2-7 many
TGTGCCAGCAGCCAAGATGGAACTAGCTCCTACAATGAGCAGTTCTTC CASSQDGTSSYNEQFF TRBV4-2 - TRBJ2-1 -
TGTGCCAGCAGTTTTGGGGGGTCCAACTACGAGCAGTACTTC CASSFGGSNYEQYF TRBV12-3/TRBV12-4 - TRBJ2-7 few
TGCAGTGCTAGCCCCGGGCCTGAGCAGTTCTTC CSASPGPEQFF TRBV20-1 - TRBJ2-1 -
TGTGCCAGCAGCTTAGATTCTTACTCGGGACTAGCGGGAGTGCAGATCGAGCAGTTCTTC CASSLDSYSGLAGVQIEQFF TRBV11-2 TRBD2 TRBJ2-1 many
TGTGCCAGCAGTGGTCCGGGACACCTCACCGGGGAGCTGTTTTTT CASSGPGHLTGELFF TRBV6-2/TRBV6-3 - TRBJ2-2 -
TGTGCCAGCAGTTCGATAGCGAGAACAGATACGCAGTATTTT CASSSIARTDTQYF TRBV28 - TRBJ2-3 -
TGTGCCAGTAGTCCACAGGGAAGTACTGAAGCTTTCTTT CASSPQGSTEAFF TRBV19 - TRBJ1-1 few
TGCAGTGCCAAACAGTCTGGGCCGAGCAATCAGCCCCAGCATTTT CSAKQSGPSNQPQHF TRBV20-1 - TRBJ1-5 many
TGTGCCAGCAGTACAGTCAGCACAGATACGCAGTATTTT CASSTVSTDTQYF TRBV28 - TRBJ2-3 few
TGTGCCATGCAGTCCGGGACTAGCGGGGTTTATGAGCAGTTCTTC CAMQSGTSGVYEQFF TRBV5-4 TRBD2 TRBJ2-1 -
TGTGCCAGCAGCTATAGCGGGAGCAGGGGAGATACGCAGTATTTT CASSYSGSRGDTQYF TRBV7-9 TRBD2 TRBJ2-3 many